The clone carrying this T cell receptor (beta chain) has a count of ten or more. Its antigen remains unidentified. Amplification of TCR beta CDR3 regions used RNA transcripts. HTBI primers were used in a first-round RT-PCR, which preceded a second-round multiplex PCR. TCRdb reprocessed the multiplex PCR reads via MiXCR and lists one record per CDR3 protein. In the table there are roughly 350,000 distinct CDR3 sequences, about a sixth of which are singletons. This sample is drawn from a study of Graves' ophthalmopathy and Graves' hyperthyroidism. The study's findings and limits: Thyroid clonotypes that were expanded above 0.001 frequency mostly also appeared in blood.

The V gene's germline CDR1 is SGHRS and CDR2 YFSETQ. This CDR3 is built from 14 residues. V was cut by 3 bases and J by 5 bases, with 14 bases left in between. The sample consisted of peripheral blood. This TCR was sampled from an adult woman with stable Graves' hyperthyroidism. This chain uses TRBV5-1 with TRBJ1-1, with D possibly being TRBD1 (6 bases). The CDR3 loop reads CASSSGTLRTEAFF. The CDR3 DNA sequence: TGCGCCAGCAGCTCAGGGACACTGAGGACTGAAGCTTTCTTT.